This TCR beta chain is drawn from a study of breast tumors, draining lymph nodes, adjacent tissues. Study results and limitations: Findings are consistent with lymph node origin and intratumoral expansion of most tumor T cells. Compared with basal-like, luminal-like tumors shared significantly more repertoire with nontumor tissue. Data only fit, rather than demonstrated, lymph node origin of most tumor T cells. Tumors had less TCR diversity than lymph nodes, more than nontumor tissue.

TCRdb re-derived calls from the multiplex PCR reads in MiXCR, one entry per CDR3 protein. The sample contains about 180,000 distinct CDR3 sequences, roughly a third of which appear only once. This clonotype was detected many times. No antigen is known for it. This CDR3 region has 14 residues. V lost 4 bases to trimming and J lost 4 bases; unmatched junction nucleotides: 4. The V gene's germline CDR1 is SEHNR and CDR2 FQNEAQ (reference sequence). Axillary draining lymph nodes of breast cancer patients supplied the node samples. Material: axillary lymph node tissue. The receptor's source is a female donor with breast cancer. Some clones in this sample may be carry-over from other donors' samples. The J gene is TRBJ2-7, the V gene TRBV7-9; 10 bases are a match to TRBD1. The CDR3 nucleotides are TGTGCCAGCAGCTCGCGGACAGGGGGTTACGAGCAGTACTTC. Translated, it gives CASSSRTGGYEQYF. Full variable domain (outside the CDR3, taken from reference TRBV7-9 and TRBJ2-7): DTGVSQNPRHKITKRGQNVTFRCDPISEHNRLYWYRQTLGQGPEFLTYFQNEAQLEKSRLLSDRFSAERPKGSFSTLEIQRTEQGDSAMYLCASSSRTGGYEQYFGPGTRLTVT.